These 25 T cell receptor beta chains were sequenced from one sample in a study of shared clonotypes between healthy human individuals. Using immunoSEQ multiplex PCR, the repertoire was profiled, and TCRdb retains in-frame clones only, with some absent. The sample lists roughly 2.1 million clones, more than 85% seen once, with over 1.5% in the top ten. It was CD45RO-negative cells, positively selected for CCR7, that made up naive CD8 cells, with terminally differentiated effector memory CD45RA+ cells excluded. The sequencing input was naive CD8+ T cells from PBMCs. Source of these receptors: a man aged 18 to 30 in good health. Some clones in this sample may be carry-over from other donors' samples.

This clone was seen once. V and J are TRBV2 and TRBJ2-4, with 7 bases matching TRBD1. V lost 10 bases and J lost 2; bases outside the gene matches: 8. CDR3 size: 14 residues. Germline values: CDR1 SNHLY, CDR2 FYNNEI. CDR3 sequence reads: CAIGRGGPKNIQYF. In DNA, the CDR3 is TGTGCCATAGGTCGAGGGGGCCCCAAAAACATTCAGTACTTC.

The chain uses TRBV30 and TRBJ2-5; 7 positions agree with TRBD1. The CDR3 extends over 16 amino acids. The germline V gene has CDR1 GTSNPN and CDR2 SVGIG (reference sequence). V shed 2 bases and J 1 base; nucleotides not matched to a gene: 10. DNA of the CDR3: TGTGCCTGGAGTTCACACGAGACAGGGTTCCAAGAGACCCAGTACTTC. The encoded protein is CAWSSHETGFQETQYF.

This clone has just one count. The J gene is TRBJ1-4, the V gene TRBV2; 10 nucleotides align to TRBD1. Germline assignment: CDR1 SNHLY and CDR2 FYNNEI. The V and J ends lost 5 bases and 1 base, in that order; junction bases with no gene match: 7. There are 17 residues in the CDR3. The CDR3 here is CASSQLGTGVTNEKLFF. CDR3 bases: TGTGCCAGCAGTCAACTCGGGACAGGGGTAACTAATGAAAAACTGTTTTTT.

Regarding this clone: The same CDR3 also results from other DNA sequences found in this sample. The gene calls are TRBV9 and TRBJ2-1, with no clear D. The CDR3 is 12 amino acids. V was pared by 3 bases and J by 6 bases, with 7 bases between. Looked up from germline, CDR1 is SGDLS and CDR2 is YYNGEE. The CDR3 sequence is CASSAGGNEQFF. The CDR3 DNA is TGTGCCAGCAGCGCGGGCGGCAATGAGCAGTTCTTC.

This clone was picked up a small number of times. This chain connects TRBV27 to TRBJ2-7, with 8 nucleotides matching TRBD1. This CDR3 has 13 amino acids. The V segment lost 3 bases and the J segment 5 bases; nucleotides outside the gene matches: 3. CDR1 is MNHEY and CDR2 is SMNVEV in the germline V gene (reference sequence). The CDR3 coding sequence is TGTGCCAGCAGTTTCCACAGGGGGAACGAGCAGTACTTC. Translation gives CASSFHRGNEQYF.

This chain connects TRBV5-4 to TRBJ2-1; possible D gene TRBD2, 7 bases. Germline values: CDR1 SGHNT, CDR2 YYREEE (reference sequence). Trimming pared 6 bases from V and 1 base from J, leaving 11 bases between. The CDR3 is 14 amino acids. The chain's CDR3 is CASTGGTSYNEQFF. CDR3 bases: TGTGCCAGCACGGGGGGCACGTCCTACAATGAGCAGTTCTTC.

The CDR3 DNA sequence: TGTGCCAGCAGTTTTTTAGCGGGAGTAATTTTATCAGATACGCAGTATTTT. Translated, it gives CASSFLAGVILSDTQYF. This sequence joins TRBV27 and TRBJ2-3; 9 nucleotides line up with TRBD2. Germline values: CDR1 MNHEY, CDR2 SMNVEV (reference sequence). The CDR3 has 17 amino acids. With 3 bases clipped from V and 4 bases from J, the junction kept 11 bases outside the gene matches.

This chain links TRBV6-5 with TRBJ2-7; D is tentatively TRBD1 or TRBD2 (5 bases each). Trimming shortened V by 10 bases and J by 3 bases, and 22 bases separated the two germline ends. This CDR3 region has 15 residues. The germline V gene encodes CDR1 MNHEY and CDR2 SVGAGI. The CDR3 nucleotides are TGTGCCACCACAATCACGGGGCCCCCAAACTACGAGCAGTACTTC. It encodes CATTITGPPNYEQYF.

The genes are TRBV4-3 and TRBJ2-7, with TRBD1 matching 8 bases. This CDR3 spans 15 amino acids. Trimming removed 3 bases from V and 3 bases from J; junction bases left unmatched: 7. Looked up from germline, CDR1 is LGHNA and CDR2 is YSLEER. The CDR3: CASSQGQETYYEQYF. The CDR3 coding sequence is TGCGCCAGCAGCCAGGGACAGGAAACTTACTACGAGCAGTACTTC.

Here the CDR3 reads CASSIAGESTDTQYF. CDR3 bases: TGTGCCAGCAGTATAGCGGGGGAGAGCACAGATACGCAGTATTTT. The V and J genes are TRBV6-5 and TRBJ2-3, with 9 bases that match TRBD2. The CDR3 totals 15 residues. Germline V CDR1 and CDR2: MNHEY, SVGAGI. V was clipped by 5 bases and J by 0 bases; unmatched bases: 3.

This clone was observed a handful of times. The chain uses TRBV7-9 and TRBJ1-2, with D possibly being TRBD1 (6 bases). Germline-derived CDR1 and CDR2 are SEHNR and FQNEAQ (reference sequence). The CDR3 length is 15 residues. Trimming took 3 bases from V and 8 from J, leaving 19 bases between them. CDR3 bases: TGTGCCAGCAGCTTTTTCGACAGGACCGATGAAGGCTACACCTTC. Translated, it gives CASSFFDRTDEGYTF. Full variable domain (missing parts from reference TRBV7-9 and TRBJ1-2): DTGVSQNPRHKITKRGQNVTFRCDPISEHNRLYWYRQTLGQGPEFLTYFQNEAQLEKSRLLSDRFSAERPKGSFSTLEIQRTEQGDSAMYLCASSFFDRTDEGYTFGSGTRLTVV.

CDR3 loop: CASSPRPATFYEQYF. The DNA of the CDR3 is TGCGCCAGCAGCCCTAGGCCAGCCACATTTTACGAGCAGTACTTC. The V and J genes are TRBV4-1 and TRBJ2-7; D uncertain. The CDR3 is made up of 15 amino acids. V was trimmed by 4 bases and J by 4 bases, leaving 17 bases between them. The germline CDR1 and CDR2 sequences are MGHRA and YSYEKL.

The chain uses TRBV11-2 and TRBJ2-2, with D possibly being TRBD1 (6 bases). From germline, CDR1 is SGHAT and CDR2 FQNNGV. V was shortened by 5 bases and J by 5 bases, with 9 bases between the two germline ends. This CDR3 is built from 13 residues. The CDR3 DNA sequence: TGTGCCAGCAGCGGGGGCCCAACCGGGGAGCTGTTTTTT. This gives the protein CASSGGPTGELFF.

The chain carries TRBV6-1 and TRBJ2-7, with 13 bases aligning to TRBD2. With 3 bases clipped from V and 0 bases from J, the junction kept 2 bases outside the gene matches. This CDR3 is 16 amino acids long. Germline V CDR1 and CDR2: MNHNS, SASEGT. The CDR3 nucleotides read TGTGCCAGCAGTGATGGACTAGCGGGGGTCTCCTACGAGCAGTACTTC. Amino acid sequence: CASSDGLAGVSYEQYF.

The table lists this clone with a count of one. V usage is TRBV7-3 and J usage is TRBJ2-3; weak D call: TRBD2 (5 bases). The CDR3 has 16 residues. Trimming stripped 2 bases from V and 2 bases from J, with 14 bases between. Germline loops: CDR1 SGHTA, CDR2 FQGTGA. The chain's CDR3 is CASSLELGSATDTQYF. The CDR3 coding sequence is TGTGCCAGCAGCTTAGAGCTTGGGAGCGCCACAGATACGCAGTATTTT.

The table lists this clone with a count of one. The chain uses TRBV27 and TRBJ2-7; 8 nucleotides align to TRBD2. The CDR3 has 15 residues. Germline CDR1 MNHEY, CDR2 SMNVEV (reference sequence). With 2 bases clipped from V and 5 bases from J, the junction kept 8 bases outside the gene matches. The CDR3 DNA reads as TGTGCCAGCAGTTTACTTGGCCCGGGGGGGAACGAGCAGTACTTC. Protein sequence: CASSLLGPGGNEQYF.

This chain connects TRBV27 to TRBJ2-2; perhaps TRBD2 as D (5 bases). Trimming shortened V by 5 bases and J by 6 bases, and 13 bases separated the two germline ends. The CDR3 loop spans 14 amino acids. The germline V gene encodes CDR1 MNHEY and CDR2 SMNVEV (reference sequence). The CDR3 DNA reads as TGTGCCAGCAGTCTACTAGATTTACCCGGGGAGCTGTTTTTT. As protein: CASSLLDLPGELFF.

In this sample, this clone turned up once. The chain joins TRBV9 to TRBJ2-7; TRBD2 matches at 7 bases. In germline, CDR1 is SGDLS, CDR2 YYNGEE. This CDR3 contains 14 residues. The J segment lost 6 bases and the V segment lost 4 bases, leaving 10 bases of the junction unmatched. CDR3 sequence: CASSPNSGGPEQYF. Here the CDR3 DNA reads TGTGCCAGCAGCCCCAACTCGGGGGGACCCGAGCAGTACTTC.

The V call is TRBV6-5, the J call TRBJ2-1; maybe TRBD1 (6 bases). The CDR3 loop spans 14 amino acids. The germline V gene encodes CDR1 MNHEY and CDR2 SVGAGI. The V end was cut by 2 bases, the J end by 6 bases, with 11 bases between. CDR3 residues: CASSYDRRGNEQFF. CDR3 sequence (DNA): TGTGCCAGCAGTTACGACAGGCGAGGCAATGAGCAGTTCTTC.

This rearrangement joins TRBV7-9 to TRBJ2-7; no clear D. CDR1 SEHNR and CDR2 FQNEAQ come from the germline V gene (reference sequence). CDR3 length equals 15 residues. The V gene lost 5 bases and the J gene lost 6 bases, with 20 bases spanning the gap. The CDR3 DNA sequence: TGTGCCAGCAGCCACCCGCCTGCCGCATCAACCGAGCAGTACTTC. This gives the protein CASSHPPAASTEQYF.

The V gene is TRBV27, the J gene TRBJ2-5; D call uncertain. Trimming removed 6 bases at V and 2 bases at J, with 19 bases between. CDR3 length: 16 residues. CDR1 and CDR2 (germline): MNHEY, SMNVEV (reference sequence). The CDR3 nucleotides read TGTGCCAGCAGCCCTGGACCGATCGGCTCGCAAGAGACCCAGTACTTC. Its translation is CASSPGPIGSQETQYF.

This chain links TRBV5-6 with TRBJ2-1, with TRBD2 as a possible D gene (5 bases). The CDR3 runs 13 residues. Germline values: CDR1 SGHDT, CDR2 YYEEEE. The ends were cut back, 0 bases at V and 9 bases at J, with 10 bases in the middle. The CDR3 sequence is CASSLEFGSEQFF. The CDR3, as DNA: TGTGCCAGCAGCTTGGAATTTGGGAGTGAGCAGTTCTTC.

This chain connects TRBV7-3 to TRBJ2-3; 10 positions agree with TRBD2. CDR1 and CDR2 (germline): SGHTA, FQGTGA. The CDR3 contains 17 residues. The J segment lost 4 bases and the V segment lost 0 bases, leaving 7 bases of the junction unmatched. The CDR3 spells CASSLTPSGRYPDTQYF. CDR3 DNA sequence: TGTGCCAGCAGCTTAACCCCTAGCGGGAGATACCCAGATACGCAGTATTTT.

The rearrangement uses TRBV21-1 and TRBJ2-5; the DNA was not used to check the table's D call, TRBD2. TRBV21-1 is an annotated pseudogene. This CDR3 is 15 amino acids long. This CDR3 reads CASSPGCGRAKTQYF. CDR3 nucleotide sequence: TGTGCCAGCAGCCCCGGGTGCGGGAGGGCCAAGACCCAGTACTTC.

The rearrangement joins TRBV6-5 to TRBJ2-5, with a possible D match to TRBD2 (6 bases). This CDR3 is built from 15 residues. The V end lost 5 bases, the J end lost 4 bases, and 17 bases lay between the germline ends. CDR1 is MNHEY and CDR2 is SVGAGI in the germline V gene. The CDR3 protein is CASSPLLLASETQYF. The DNA for the CDR3 is TGTGCCAGCAGTCCCCTCCTGCTAGCGTCAGAGACCCAGTACTTC.